This T cell receptor (beta chain) comes out of a study of cytomegalovirus exposure and HLA in healthy donors. The junction had 15 bases not matched to a gene; V was cut back by 4 bases and J by 4 bases. Germline V gene data show CDR1 as SGHTA and CDR2 as FQGTGA. This CDR3 comprises 18 residues. Whole-study findings and limits: In a later analysis, about 17,000 TCR beta sequences were associated with HLA alleles at 0.05 false discovery rate. The study listed approximately 160 cytomegalovirus-associated TCR beta chains.

A word on this clone: Antigen unknown.

Researchers ran the PCR with 60 Vbeta and 13 Jbeta primers. Per the original methods: Some 11 million of the 80 million or so unique TCR beta chains counted in a later analysis were shared. Assay: immunoSEQ multiplex PCR; the TCRdb copy retains only in-frame clones and omits some. V and J calls plus clone size are reproduced from that table; the DNA served to infer D and trimming. The sample carries around 150,000 clones, around 84% recorded once. The gene calls are TRBV7-3 and TRBJ2-2, with 7 bases that match TRBD1. This TCR was recovered from a man between 18 and 29 years old in good health and CMV-seropositive. The material sequenced was PBMCs. This chain's CDR3 is CASSSKGAGGLGTGELFF. The CDR3 nucleotides are TGTGCCAGCAGCTCGAAAGGGGCAGGGGGTCTTGGCACCGGGGAGCTGTTTTTT. Combining the CDR3 with reference TRBV7-3 and TRBJ2-2 gives the whole variable domain GAGVSQTPSNKVTEKGKYVELRCDPISGHTALYWYRQSLGQGPEFLIYFQGTGAADDSGLPNDRFFAVRPEGSVSTLKIQRTERGDSAVYLCASSSKGAGGLGTGELFFGEGSRLTVL.